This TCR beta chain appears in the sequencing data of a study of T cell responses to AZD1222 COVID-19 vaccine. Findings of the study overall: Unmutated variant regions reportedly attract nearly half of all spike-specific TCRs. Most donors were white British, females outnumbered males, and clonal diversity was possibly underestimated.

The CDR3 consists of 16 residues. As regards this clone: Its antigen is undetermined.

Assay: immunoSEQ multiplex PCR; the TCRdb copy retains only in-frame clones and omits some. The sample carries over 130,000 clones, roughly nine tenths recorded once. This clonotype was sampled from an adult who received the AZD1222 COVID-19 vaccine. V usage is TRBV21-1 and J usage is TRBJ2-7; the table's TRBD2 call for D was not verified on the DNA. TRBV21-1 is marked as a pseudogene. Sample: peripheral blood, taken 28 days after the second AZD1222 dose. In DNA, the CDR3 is TGTGCCAGCAGCAAGACCCTAGGAGATAACCCCTACGAGCAGTACTTC. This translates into CASSKTLGDNPYEQYF.